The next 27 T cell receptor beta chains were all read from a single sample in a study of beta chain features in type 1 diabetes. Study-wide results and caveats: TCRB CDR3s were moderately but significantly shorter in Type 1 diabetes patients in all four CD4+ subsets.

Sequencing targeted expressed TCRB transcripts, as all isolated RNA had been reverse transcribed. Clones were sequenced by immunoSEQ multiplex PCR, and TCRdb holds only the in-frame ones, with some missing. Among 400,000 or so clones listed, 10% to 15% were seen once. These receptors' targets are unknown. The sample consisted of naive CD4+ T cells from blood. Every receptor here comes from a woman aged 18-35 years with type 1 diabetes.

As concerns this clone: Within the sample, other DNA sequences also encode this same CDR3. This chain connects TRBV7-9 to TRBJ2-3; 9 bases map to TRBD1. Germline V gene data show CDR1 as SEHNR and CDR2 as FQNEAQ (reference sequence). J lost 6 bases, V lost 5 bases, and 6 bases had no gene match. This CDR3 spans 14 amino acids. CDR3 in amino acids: CASSPWTGADTQYF. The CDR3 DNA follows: TGTGCCAGCAGCCCCTGGACAGGGGCGGATACGCAGTATTTT. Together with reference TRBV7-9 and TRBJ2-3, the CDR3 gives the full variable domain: DTGVSQNPRHKITKRGQNVTFRCDPISEHNRLYWYRQTLGQGPEFLTYFQNEAQLEKSRLLSDRFSAERPKGSFSTLEIQRTEQGDSAMYLCASSPWTGADTQYFGPGTRLTVL.

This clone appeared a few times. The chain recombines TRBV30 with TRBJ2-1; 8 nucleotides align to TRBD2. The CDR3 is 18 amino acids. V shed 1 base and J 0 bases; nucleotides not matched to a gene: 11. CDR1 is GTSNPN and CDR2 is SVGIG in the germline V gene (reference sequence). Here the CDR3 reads CAWSGSAGASSSYNEQFF. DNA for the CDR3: TGTGCCTGGAGTGGGTCAGCGGGAGCCTCGAGCTCCTACAATGAGCAGTTCTTC.

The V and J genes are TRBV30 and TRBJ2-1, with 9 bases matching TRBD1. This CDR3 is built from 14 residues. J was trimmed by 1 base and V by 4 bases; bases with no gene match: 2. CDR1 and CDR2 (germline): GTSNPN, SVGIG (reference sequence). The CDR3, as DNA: TGTGCCTGGAAGGGGACAGGGTCCTACAATGAGCAGTTCTTC. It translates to CAWKGTGSYNEQFF.

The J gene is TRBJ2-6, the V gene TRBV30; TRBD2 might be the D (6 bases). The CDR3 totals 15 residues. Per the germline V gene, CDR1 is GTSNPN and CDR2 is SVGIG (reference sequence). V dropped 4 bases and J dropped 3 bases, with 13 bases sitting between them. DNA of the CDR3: TGTGCCTGGAAATATGGGGGGATTGGGGCCAACGTCCTGACTTTC. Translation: CAWKYGGIGANVLTF.

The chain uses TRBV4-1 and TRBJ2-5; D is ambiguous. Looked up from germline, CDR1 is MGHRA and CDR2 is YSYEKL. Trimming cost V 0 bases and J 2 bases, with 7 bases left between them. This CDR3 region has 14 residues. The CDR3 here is CASSQDNLQETQYF. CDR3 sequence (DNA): TGCGCCAGCAGCCAAGATAACTTGCAAGAGACCCAGTACTTC.

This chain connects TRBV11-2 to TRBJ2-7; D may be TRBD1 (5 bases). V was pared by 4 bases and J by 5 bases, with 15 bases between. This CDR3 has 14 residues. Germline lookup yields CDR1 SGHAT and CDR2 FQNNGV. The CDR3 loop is CASSSQYRTHEQYF. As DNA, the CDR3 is TGTGCCAGCAGCTCCCAATACAGGACCCACGAGCAGTACTTC.

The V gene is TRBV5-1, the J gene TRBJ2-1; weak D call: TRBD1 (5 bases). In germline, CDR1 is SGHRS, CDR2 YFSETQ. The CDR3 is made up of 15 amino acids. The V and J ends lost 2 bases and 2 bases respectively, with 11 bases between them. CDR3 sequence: CASSLDRTTYNEQFF. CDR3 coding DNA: TGCGCCAGCAGCTTAGACAGAACTACCTACAATGAGCAGTTCTTC.

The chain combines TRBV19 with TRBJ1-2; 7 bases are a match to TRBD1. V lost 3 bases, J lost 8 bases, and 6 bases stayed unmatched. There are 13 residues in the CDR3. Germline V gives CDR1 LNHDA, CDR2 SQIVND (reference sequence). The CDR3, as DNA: TGTGCCAGTAGTATGAGACAGGGCGGAGGCTACACCTTC. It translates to CASSMRQGGGYTF.

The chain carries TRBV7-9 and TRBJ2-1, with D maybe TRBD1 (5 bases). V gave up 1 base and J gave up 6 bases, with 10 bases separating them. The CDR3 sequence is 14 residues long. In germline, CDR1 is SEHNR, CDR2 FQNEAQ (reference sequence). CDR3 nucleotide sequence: TGTGCCAGCAGCTTAGACGTTAGGGGCAATGAGCAGTTCTTC. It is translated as CASSLDVRGNEQFF.

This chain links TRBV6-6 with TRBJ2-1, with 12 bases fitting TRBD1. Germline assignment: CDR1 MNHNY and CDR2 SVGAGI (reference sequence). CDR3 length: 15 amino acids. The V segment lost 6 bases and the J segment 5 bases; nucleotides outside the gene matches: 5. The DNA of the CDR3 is TGTGCCAGCAGCCGGGGACAGGGGGCACACAATGAGCAGTTCTTC. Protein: CASSRGQGAHNEQFF.

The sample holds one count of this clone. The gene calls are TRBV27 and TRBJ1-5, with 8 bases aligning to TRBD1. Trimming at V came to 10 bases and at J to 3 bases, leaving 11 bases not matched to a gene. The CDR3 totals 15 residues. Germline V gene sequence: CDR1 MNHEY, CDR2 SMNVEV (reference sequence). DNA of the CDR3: TGTGCCACCATGGACAGGGCTGCGTCCAATCAGCCCCAGCATTTT. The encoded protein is CATMDRAASNQPQHF.

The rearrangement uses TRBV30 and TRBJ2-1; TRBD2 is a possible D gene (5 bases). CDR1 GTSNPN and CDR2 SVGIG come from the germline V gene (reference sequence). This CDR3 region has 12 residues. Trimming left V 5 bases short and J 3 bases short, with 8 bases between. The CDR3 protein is CAWERDYNEQFF. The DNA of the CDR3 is TGTGCCTGGGAACGGGACTACAATGAGCAGTTCTTC.

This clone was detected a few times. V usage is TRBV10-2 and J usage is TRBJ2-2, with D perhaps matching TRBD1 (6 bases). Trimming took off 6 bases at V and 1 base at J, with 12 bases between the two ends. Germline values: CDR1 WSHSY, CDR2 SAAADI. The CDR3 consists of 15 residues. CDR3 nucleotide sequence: TGCGCCAGCAGGAACACGGGACAGAACACCGGGGAGCTGTTTTTT. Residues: CASRNTGQNTGELFF.

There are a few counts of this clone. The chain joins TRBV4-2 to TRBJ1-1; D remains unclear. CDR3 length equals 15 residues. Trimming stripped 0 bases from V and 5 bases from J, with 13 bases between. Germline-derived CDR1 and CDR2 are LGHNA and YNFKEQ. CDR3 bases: TGTGCCAGCAGCCAAGAGGTCCGGAGTACGACTGAAGCTTTCTTT. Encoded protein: CASSQEVRSTTEAFF.

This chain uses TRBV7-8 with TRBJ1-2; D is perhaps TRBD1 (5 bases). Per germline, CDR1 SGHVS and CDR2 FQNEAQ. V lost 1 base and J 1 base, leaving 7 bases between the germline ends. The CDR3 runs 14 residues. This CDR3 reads CASSLDRFNYGYTF. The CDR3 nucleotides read TGTGCCAGCAGCTTAGACAGGTTTAACTATGGCTACACCTTC.

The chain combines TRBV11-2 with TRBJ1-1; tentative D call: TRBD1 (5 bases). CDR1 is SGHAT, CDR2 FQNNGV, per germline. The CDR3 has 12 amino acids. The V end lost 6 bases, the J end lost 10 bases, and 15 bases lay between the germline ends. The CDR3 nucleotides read TGTGCCAGCAGGGGCATGGGCAGGGCAGCTTTCTTT. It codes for CASRGMGRAAFF.

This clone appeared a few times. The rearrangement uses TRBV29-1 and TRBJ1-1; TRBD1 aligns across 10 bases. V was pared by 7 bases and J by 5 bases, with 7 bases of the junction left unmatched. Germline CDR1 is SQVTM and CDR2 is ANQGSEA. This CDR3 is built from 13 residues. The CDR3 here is CSAIGTGVTEAFF. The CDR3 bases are TGCAGCGCCATCGGGACAGGGGTAACTGAAGCTTTCTTT. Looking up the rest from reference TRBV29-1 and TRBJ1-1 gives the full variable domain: SAVISQKPSRDICQRGTSLTIQCQVDSQVTMMFWYRQQPGQSLTLIATANQGSEATYESGFVIDKFPISRPNLTFSTLTVSNMSPEDSSIYLCSAIGTGVTEAFFGQGTRLTVV.

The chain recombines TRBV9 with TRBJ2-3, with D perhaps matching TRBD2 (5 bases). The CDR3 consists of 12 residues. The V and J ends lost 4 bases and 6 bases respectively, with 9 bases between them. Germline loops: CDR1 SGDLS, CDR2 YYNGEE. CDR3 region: CASSFRGDTQYF. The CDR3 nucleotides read TGTGCCAGCAGCTTTAGAGGGGATACGCAGTATTTT.

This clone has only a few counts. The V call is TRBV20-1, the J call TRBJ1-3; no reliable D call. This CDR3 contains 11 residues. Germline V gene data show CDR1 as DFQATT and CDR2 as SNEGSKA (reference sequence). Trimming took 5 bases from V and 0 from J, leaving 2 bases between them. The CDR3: CSAYSGNTIYF. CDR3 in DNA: TGCAGTGCTTACTCTGGAAACACCATATATTTT.

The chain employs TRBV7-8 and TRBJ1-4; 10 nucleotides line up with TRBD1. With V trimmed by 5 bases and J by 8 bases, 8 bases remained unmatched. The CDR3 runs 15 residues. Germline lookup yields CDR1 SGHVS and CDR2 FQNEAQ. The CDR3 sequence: CASSDPTGGEEKLFF. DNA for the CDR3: TGTGCCAGCAGCGACCCGACAGGGGGCGAGGAAAAACTGTTTTTT.

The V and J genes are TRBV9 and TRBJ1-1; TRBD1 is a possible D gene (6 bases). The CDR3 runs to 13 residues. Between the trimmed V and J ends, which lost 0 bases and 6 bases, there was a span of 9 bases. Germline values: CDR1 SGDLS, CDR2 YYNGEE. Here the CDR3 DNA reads TGTGCCAGCAGCGTAGCAGGGGTCTCTGAAGCTTTCTTT. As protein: CASSVAGVSEAFF.

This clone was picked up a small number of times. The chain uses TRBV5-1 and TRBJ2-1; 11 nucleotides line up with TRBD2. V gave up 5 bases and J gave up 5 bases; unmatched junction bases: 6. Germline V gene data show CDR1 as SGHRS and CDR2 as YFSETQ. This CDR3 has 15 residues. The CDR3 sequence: CASRSLAGDNNEQFF. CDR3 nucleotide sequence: TGCGCCAGCAGATCACTAGCGGGAGATAACAATGAGCAGTTCTTC.

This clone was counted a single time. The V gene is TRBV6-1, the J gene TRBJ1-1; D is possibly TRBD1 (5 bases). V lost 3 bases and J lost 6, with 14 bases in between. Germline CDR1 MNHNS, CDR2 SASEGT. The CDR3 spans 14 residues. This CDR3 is CASSEGGGMAEAFF. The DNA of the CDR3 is TGTGCCAGCAGTGAGGGCGGGGGGATGGCTGAAGCTTTCTTT.

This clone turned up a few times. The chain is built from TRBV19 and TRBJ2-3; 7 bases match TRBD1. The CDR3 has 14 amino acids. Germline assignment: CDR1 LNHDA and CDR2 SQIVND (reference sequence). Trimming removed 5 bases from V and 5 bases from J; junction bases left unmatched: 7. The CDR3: CASSATGVGDTQYF. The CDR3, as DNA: TGTGCCAGTAGTGCAACAGGGGTTGGAGATACGCAGTATTTT.

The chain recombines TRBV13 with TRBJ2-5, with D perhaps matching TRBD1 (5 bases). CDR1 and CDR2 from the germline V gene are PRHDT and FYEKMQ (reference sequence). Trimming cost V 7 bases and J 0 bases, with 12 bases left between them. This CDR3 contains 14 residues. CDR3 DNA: TGTGCCAGCACCAGAGACAGATACCAAGAGACCCAGTACTTC. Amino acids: CASTRDRYQETQYF.

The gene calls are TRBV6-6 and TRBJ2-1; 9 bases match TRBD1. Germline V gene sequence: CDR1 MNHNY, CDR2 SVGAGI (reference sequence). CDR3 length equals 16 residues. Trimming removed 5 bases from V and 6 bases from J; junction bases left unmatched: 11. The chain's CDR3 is CASSQYIGTGSNEQFF. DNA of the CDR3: TGTGCCAGCAGTCAATACATAGGGACAGGGAGCAATGAGCAGTTCTTC.

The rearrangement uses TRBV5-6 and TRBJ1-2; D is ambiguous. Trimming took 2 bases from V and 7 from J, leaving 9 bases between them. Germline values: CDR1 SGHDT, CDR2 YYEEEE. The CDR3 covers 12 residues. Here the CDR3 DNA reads TGTGCCAGCAGCTTTTCCTCGGGTGGCTACACCTTC. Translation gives CASSFSSGGYTF.